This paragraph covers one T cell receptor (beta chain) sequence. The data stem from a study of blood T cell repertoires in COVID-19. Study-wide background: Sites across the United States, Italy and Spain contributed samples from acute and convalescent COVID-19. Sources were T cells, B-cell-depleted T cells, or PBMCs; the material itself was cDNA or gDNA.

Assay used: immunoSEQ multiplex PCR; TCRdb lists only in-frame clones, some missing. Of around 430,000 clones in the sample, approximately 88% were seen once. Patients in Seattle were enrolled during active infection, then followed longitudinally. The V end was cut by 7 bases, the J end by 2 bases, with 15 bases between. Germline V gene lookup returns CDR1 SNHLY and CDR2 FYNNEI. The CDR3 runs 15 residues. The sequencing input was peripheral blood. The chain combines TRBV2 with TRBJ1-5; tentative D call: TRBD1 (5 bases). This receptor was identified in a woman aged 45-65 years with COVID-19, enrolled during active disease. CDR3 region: CASMGEGGGNQPQHF. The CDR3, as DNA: TGTGCCAGCATGGGGGAGGGAGGTGGCAATCAGCCCCAGCATTTT.